The 9 T cell receptor beta chains presented below share a single source sample, sequenced in a study of T cells in tuberculosis (dated by TCRdb to 2017 to 2018). The library was prepared using the immunoSEQ multiplex PCR assay. Here the immuneACCESS table is served through TCRdb, limited to in-frame sequences with V and J called. Missing clones are a known gap in these copies; in checked studies unresolved V genes cover under half, and the rest lacks a known reason. The sample profile shows 45,000 or so clones; over 90% of them were found once. The ten largest clones represent roughly 7% of the sample. Sequencing was done on a sample of PBMCs. The receptors stem from a donor aged 10 to 29 with latent tuberculosis or without tuberculosis infection.

This chain links TRBV4-1 with TRBJ2-1; 8 bases fit TRBD1. Trimming took 1 base from V and 6 from J; bases not matched to a gene: 5. The CDR3 sequence is 15 residues long. The V gene's germline CDR1 is MGHRA and CDR2 YSYEKL. Written as DNA, the CDR3 is TGCGCCAGCAGCCAAGGGACAGGGACAGGCAATGAGCAGTTCTTC. It encodes CASSQGTGTGNEQFF.

This clone was found a few times. The genes are TRBV5-6 and TRBJ1-5, with 12 bases fitting TRBD1. With 1 base clipped from V and 7 bases from J, the junction kept 6 bases outside the gene matches. CDR1 is SGHDT and CDR2 is YYEEEE in the germline V gene. This CDR3 is 16 amino acids long. The CDR3 loop is CASSLFAGTGGQPQHF. The CDR3 region has the DNA TGTGCCAGCAGCTTGTTTGCCGGGACAGGGGGCCAGCCCCAGCATTTT.

CDR3: CASGDRSFEKLFF. The CDR3 DNA sequence: TGTGCCAGCGGAGACAGGAGTTTCGAAAAACTGTTTTTT. J is TRBJ1-4 and V is TRBV27; a weak D match, TRBD1 (6 bases). This CDR3 is 13 amino acids long. V lost 8 bases and J 8 bases, leaving 15 bases between the germline ends. Germline values: CDR1 MNHEY, CDR2 SMNVEV (reference sequence).

The chain recombines TRBV9 with TRBJ1-1; no reliable D call. This CDR3 has 16 residues. CDR1 SGDLS and CDR2 YYNGEE come from the germline V gene. V was clipped by 4 bases and J by 0 bases, with 16 bases between them. Here the CDR3 reads CASSPVHRSMNTEAFF. CDR3 nucleotide sequence: TGTGCCAGCAGCCCCGTCCACAGATCTATGAACACTGAAGCTTTCTTT.

V usage is TRBV4-1 and J usage is TRBJ1-2; 7 bases map to TRBD1. This CDR3 comprises 15 residues. V lost 3 bases and J lost 4; bases outside the gene matches: 8. The germline gives CDR1 MGHRA, CDR2 YSYEKL. The CDR3 is CASSQTNTGAYGYTF. The DNA of the CDR3 is TGCGCCAGCAGCCAGACGAATACAGGGGCCTATGGCTACACCTTC.

The chain combines TRBV9 with TRBJ2-7, with D possibly TRBD1 on 6 matching bases. Germline CDR1 and CDR2: SGDLS and YYNGEE. CDR3 length equals 14 residues. The V and J ends lost 1 base and 0 bases respectively, with 8 bases between them. This CDR3 is CASSVMDSSYEQYF. Written as DNA, the CDR3 is TGTGCCAGCAGCGTAATGGACAGCTCCTACGAGCAGTACTTC.

The rearrangement uses TRBV15 and TRBJ1-1; 7 bases map to TRBD1. This CDR3 has 13 residues. Germline V CDR1 and CDR2: LNHNV, YYDKDF (reference sequence). The V and J ends lost 7 bases and 4 bases, in that order; junction bases with no gene match: 6. The CDR3 DNA reads TGTGCCACCACTTCGACAGGGACCACTGAAGCTTTCTTT. Translated, it gives CATTSTGTTEAFF.

The rearrangement links TRBV6-6 to TRBJ1-2; D might be TRBD1 (5 bases). The V end lost 4 bases, the J end lost 2 bases, and 17 bases lay between the germline ends. Germline assignment: CDR1 MNHNY and CDR2 SVGAGI (reference sequence). This CDR3 contains 16 residues. CDR3: CASSSPISQGNYGYTF. As DNA, the CDR3 is TGTGCCAGCAGTTCCCCCATCAGTCAGGGAAACTATGGCTACACCTTC.

The chain carries TRBV27 and TRBJ2-7; the D gene is possibly TRBD2 (7 bases). The V end was cut by 7 bases, the J end by 0 bases, with 34 bases between. This CDR3 contains 21 residues. The germline gives CDR1 MNHEY, CDR2 SMNVEV (reference sequence). The CDR3 nucleotides are TGTGCCAGCACCTCTGGCAGGGGCCCCGCTAGCGGATACACCGGCTCCTACGAGCAGTACTTC. It translates to CASTSGRGPASGYTGSYEQYF.